The 5 T cell receptor beta chains in this list originate from one sample, sequenced in a study of T cell repertoires in cytomegalovirus infection. MiXCR, run by TCRdb on the reads, gives a single entry per CDR3 protein. The table includes roughly 180,000 distinct CDR3 sequences, about 28% detected once. Material for sequencing was PBMCs. These receptors were obtained from a human donor in good health (CMV status not recorded). Some clones in this sample may be carry-over from other donors' samples.

This chain joins TRBV20-1 and TRBJ1-2, with D possibly matching TRBD1 (5 bases). With 1 base removed from V and 0 bases from J, the gap between germline ends came to 15 bases. This CDR3 has 16 residues. CDR1 and CDR2 (germline): DFQATT, SNEGSKA (reference sequence). The chain's CDR3 is CSARGGKGLANYGYTF. In nucleotides, the CDR3 is TGCAGTGCTAGAGGCGGGAAGGGGCTAGCTAACTATGGCTACACCTTC.

This clonotype was seen a handful of times. The chain's CDR3 is CASSIRPGRQDTQYF. The CDR3 coding sequence is TGTGCCAGTAGTATCAGGCCCGGACGACAGGATACGCAGTATTTT. The genes are TRBV19 and TRBJ2-3, with TRBD1 as a possible D gene (5 bases). The CDR3 is 15 amino acids. V shed 3 bases and J shed 6 bases, with 16 bases lying between them. Germline lookup yields CDR1 LNHDA and CDR2 SQIVND (reference sequence).

In this sample, this clonotype turned up many times. This rearrangement joins TRBV28 to TRBJ1-1, with D possibly TRBD1 on 5 matching bases. The germline V gene encodes CDR1 MDHEN and CDR2 SYDVKM. Trimming removed 5 bases from V and 5 bases from J, with 15 bases in between. CDR3 size: 14 residues. This CDR3 is CASSLHGGGTEAFF. In DNA form, the CDR3 reads TGTGCCAGCAGTCTACATGGGGGAGGTACTGAAGCTTTCTTT.

This clonotype was seen repeatedly, ten times or more. V is TRBV7-9 and J is TRBJ1-1; the match to TRBD1 covers 8 bases. The CDR3 length is 14 residues. Germline V gene data show CDR1 as SEHNR and CDR2 as FQNEAQ (reference sequence). V lost 2 bases and J lost 6; bases outside the gene matches: 5. In DNA, the CDR3 is TGTGCCAGCAGCTTAAAGGTACAGGGGGCTGAAGCTTTCTTT. Protein: CASSLKVQGAEAFF.

In this sample, this clonotype turned up a few times. The chain uses TRBV7-3 and TRBJ2-7; 8 bases are a match to TRBD1. The CDR3 is made up of 15 amino acids. Germline V gene sequence: CDR1 SGHTA, CDR2 FQGTGA. Losses at the gene ends were 5 bases for V and 6 bases for J; bases not matched to a gene: 12. The DNA of the CDR3 is TGTGCCAGCAGCCCCAGCTCACAGGGGGTTGGCGAGCAGTACTTC. Residues: CASSPSSQGVGEQYF.